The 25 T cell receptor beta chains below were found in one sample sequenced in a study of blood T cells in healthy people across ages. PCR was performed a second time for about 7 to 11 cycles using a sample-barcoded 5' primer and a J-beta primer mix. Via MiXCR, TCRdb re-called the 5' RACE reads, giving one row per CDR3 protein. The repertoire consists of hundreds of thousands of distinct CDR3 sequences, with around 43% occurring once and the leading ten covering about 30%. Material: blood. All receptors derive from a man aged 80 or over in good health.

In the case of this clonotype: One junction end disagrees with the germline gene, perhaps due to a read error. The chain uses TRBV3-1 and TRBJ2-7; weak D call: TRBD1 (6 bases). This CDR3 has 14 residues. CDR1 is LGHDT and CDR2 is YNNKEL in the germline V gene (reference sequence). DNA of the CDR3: TGTGCCAGCAGCCAAGGGACAGATTCCTACAAGCAGTACTTC. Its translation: CASSQGTDSYKQYF.

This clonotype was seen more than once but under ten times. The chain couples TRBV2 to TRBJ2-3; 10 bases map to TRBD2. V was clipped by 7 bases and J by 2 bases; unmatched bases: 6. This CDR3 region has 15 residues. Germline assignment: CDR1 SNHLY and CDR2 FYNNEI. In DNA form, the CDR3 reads TGTGCCAGCAATCCTAGCGGGGGCAACACAGATACGCAGTATTTT. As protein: CASNPSGGNTDTQYF.

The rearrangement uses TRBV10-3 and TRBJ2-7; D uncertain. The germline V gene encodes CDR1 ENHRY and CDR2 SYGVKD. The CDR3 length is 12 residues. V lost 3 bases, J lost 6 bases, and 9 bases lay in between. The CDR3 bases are TGTGCCATCAGTGATCTTCCCTGCGAGCAGTACTTC. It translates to CAISDLPCEQYF.

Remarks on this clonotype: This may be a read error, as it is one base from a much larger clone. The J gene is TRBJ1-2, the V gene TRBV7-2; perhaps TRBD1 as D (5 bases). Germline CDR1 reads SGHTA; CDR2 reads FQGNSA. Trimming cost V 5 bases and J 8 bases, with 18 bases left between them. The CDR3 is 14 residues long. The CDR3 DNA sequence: TGTGCCAGCAGCGTAATGGCAGGCGGGGGAGGCTACACCTTC. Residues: CASSVMAGGGGYTF.

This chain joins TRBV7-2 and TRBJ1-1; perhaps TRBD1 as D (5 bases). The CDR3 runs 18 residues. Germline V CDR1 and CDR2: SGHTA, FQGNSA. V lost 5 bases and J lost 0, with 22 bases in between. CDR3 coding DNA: TGTGCCAGCAGCGTAGGGAAAGAGCGAGGGGCCATGAACACTGAAGCTTTCTTT. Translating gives CASSVGKERGAMNTEAFF.

The CDR3 sequence: CASSLSHGTGELFF. Written as DNA, the CDR3 is TGCGCCAGCAGCCTCTCACATGGAACCGGGGAGCTGTTTTTT. The chain joins TRBV4-1 to TRBJ2-2, with D uncertain. The V end lost 4 bases, the J end lost 5 bases, and 11 bases lay between the germline ends. This CDR3 contains 14 residues. CDR1 and CDR2 (germline): MGHRA, YSYEKL.

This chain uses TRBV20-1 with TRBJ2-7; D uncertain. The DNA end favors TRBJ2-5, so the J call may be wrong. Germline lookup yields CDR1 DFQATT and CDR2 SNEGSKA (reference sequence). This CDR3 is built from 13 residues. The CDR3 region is CSAAPDQQETQYF. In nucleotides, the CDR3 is TGCAGTGCTGCCCCCGACCAGCAAGAGACCCAGTACTTC.

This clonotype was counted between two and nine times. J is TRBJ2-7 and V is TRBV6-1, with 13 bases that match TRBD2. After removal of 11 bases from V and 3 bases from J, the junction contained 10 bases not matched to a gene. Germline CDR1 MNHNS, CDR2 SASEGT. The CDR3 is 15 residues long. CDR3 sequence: CAGGTSGTGVYEQYF. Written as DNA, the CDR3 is TGTGCCGGAGGGACTAGCGGGACGGGAGTCTACGAGCAGTACTTC.

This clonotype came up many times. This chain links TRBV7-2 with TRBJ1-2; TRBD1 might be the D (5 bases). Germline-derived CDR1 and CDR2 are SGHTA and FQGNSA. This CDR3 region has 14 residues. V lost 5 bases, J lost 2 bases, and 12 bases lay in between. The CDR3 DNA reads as TGTGCCAGCAGCGCAAGCGGGACGAACTATGGCTACACCTTC. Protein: CASSASGTNYGYTF.

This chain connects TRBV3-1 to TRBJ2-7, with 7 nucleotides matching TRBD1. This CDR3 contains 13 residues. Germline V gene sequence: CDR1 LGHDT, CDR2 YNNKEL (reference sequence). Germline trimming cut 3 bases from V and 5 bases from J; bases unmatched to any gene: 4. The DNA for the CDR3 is TGTGCCAGCAGCCAGACGACAGGGAACGAGCAGTACTTC. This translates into CASSQTTGNEQYF.

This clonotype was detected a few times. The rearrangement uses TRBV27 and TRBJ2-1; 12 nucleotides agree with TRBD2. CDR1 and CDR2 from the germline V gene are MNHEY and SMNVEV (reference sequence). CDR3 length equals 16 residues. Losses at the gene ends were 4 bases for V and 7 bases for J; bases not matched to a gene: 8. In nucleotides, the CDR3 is TGTGCCAGCAGTTCTCTAGCGGGAGGGCAAGGGAATGAGCAGTTCTTC. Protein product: CASSSLAGGQGNEQFF.

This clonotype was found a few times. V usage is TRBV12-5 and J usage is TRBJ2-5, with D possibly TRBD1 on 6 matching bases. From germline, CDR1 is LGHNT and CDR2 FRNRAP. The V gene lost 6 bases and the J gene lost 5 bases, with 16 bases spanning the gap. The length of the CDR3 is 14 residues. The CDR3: CASGSSGTRETQYF. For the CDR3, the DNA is TGTGCTAGTGGCTCCTCCGGGACAAGGGAGACCCAGTACTTC.

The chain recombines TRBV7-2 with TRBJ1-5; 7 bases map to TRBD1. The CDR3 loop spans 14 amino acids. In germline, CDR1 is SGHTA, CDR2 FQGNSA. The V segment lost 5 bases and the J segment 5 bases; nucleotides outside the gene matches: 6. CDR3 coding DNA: TGTGCCAGCAGCCCGTACAGGGGCGATCAGCCCCAGCATTTT. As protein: CASSPYRGDQPQHF.

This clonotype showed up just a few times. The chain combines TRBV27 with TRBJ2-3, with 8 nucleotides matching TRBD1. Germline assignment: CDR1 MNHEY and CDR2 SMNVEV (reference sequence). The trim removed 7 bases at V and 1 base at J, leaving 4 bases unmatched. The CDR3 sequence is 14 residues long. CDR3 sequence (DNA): TGTGCCAGCACCAACAGGGGGGGCACAGATACGCAGTATTTT. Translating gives CASTNRGGTDTQYF.

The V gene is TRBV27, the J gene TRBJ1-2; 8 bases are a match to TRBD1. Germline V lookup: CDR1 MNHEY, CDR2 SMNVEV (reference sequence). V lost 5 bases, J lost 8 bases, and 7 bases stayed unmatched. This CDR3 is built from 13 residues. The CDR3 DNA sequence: TGTGCCAGCAGTCCGGCAGGGGGCTGGGGCTACACCTTC. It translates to CASSPAGGWGYTF.

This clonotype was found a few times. CDR3 region: CASSQRTGGFNYEQYF. The DNA of the CDR3 is TGTGCCAGCAGTCAAAGGACAGGCGGGTTTAACTACGAGCAGTACTTC. This sequence joins TRBV27 and TRBJ2-7; 7 bases line up with TRBD1. This CDR3 region has 16 residues. Germline V CDR1 and CDR2: MNHEY, SMNVEV (reference sequence). V shed 5 bases and J 3 bases; nucleotides not matched to a gene: 13.

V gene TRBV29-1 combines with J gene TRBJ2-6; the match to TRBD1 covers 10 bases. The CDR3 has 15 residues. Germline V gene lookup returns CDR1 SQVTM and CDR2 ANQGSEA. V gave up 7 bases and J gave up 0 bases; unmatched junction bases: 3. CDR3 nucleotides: TGCAGCGCCTGGGACAGGGGCTCTGGGGCCAACGTCCTGACTTTC. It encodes CSAWDRGSGANVLTF.

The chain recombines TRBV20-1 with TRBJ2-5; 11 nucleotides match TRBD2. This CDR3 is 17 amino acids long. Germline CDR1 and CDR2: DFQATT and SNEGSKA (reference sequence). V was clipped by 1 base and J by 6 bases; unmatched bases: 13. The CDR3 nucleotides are TGCAGTGCTAGAGGGGTCCGGCTAGCGGGGGGAAAAAAGACCCAGTACTTC. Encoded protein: CSARGVRLAGGKKTQYF.

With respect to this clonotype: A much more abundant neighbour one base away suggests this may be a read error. The CDR3 region has the DNA TGTGTCAGCAGTGACTCAACGCGGCAGTTCTTC. Translating it yields CVSSDSTRQFF. The chain recombines TRBV6-4 with TRBJ2-1; D is undetermined. This CDR3 is built from 11 residues. CDR1 is MRHNA and CDR2 is SNTAGT in the germline V gene.

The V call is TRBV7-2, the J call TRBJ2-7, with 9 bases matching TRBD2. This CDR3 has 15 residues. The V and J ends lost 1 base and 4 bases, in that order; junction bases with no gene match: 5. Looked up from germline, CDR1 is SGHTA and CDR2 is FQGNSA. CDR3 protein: CASSLGSGGKYEQYF. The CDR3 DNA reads TGTGCCAGCAGCTTAGGGAGCGGGGGGAAGTACGAGCAGTACTTC.

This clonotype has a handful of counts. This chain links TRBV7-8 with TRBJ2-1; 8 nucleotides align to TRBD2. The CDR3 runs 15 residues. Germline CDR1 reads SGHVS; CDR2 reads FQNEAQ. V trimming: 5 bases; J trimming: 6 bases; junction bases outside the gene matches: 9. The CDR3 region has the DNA TGTGCCAGCAGCCGAAACGGTCTAGCGGGCAATGAGCAGTTCTTC. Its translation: CASSRNGLAGNEQFF.

CDR3 protein: CASSSSTRTTARGYTF. DNA of the CDR3: TGTGCCAGCAGCTCATCTACCCGGACGACAGCGCGAGGCTACACCTTC. The V and J genes are TRBV6-2 or TRBV6-3 and TRBJ1-2; D might be TRBD1 (5 bases). CDR3 size: 16 residues. Germline-derived CDR1 and CDR2 are MNHEY and SVGEGT. V gave up 6 bases and J gave up 8 bases, with 25 bases separating them.

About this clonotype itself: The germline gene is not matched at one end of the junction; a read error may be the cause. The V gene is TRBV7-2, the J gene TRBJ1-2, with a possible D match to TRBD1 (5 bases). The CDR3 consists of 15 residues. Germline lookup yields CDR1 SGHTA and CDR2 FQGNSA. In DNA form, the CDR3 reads TGTGCCGGCAGCTTCGGACCGACAGAAAGGCATGGCTACACCTTC. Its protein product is CAGSFGPTERHGYTF. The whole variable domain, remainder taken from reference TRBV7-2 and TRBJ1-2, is GAGVSQSPSNKVTEKGKDVELRCDPISGHTALYWYRQSLGQGLEFLIYFQGNSAPDKSGLPSDRFSAERTGGSVSTLTIQRTQQEDSAVYLCAGSFGPTERHGYTFGSGTRLTVV.

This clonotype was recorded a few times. The CDR3 sequence is CASSRRAGPSEKLFF. The CDR3 nucleotides are TGTGCCAGCAGCCGACGAGCAGGCCCCAGTGAAAAACTGTTTTTT. The chain employs TRBV7-8 and TRBJ1-4; D remains ambiguous. The CDR3 is made up of 15 amino acids. Germline loops: CDR1 SGHVS, CDR2 FQNEAQ. V was pared by 5 bases and J by 7 bases, with 17 bases between.

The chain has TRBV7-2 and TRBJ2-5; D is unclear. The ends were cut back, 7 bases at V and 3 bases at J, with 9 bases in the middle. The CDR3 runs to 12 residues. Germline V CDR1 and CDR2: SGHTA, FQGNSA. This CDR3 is CASILNKETQYF. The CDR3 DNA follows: TGTGCCAGCATCCTAAACAAAGAGACCCAGTACTTC.